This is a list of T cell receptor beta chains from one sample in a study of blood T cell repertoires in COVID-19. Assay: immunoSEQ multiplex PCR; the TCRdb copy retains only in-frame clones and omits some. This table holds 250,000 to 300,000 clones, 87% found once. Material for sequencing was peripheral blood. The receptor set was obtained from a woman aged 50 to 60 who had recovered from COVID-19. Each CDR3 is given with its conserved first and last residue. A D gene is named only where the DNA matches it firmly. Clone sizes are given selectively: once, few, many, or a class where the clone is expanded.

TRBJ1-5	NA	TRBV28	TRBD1	CASSFPTLTGVGQPQHF	TGTGCCAGCAGTTTCCCGACATTAACAGGGGTAGGGCAGCCCCAGCATTTT
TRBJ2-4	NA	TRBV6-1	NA	CASSEGRREDIQYF	TGTGCCAGCAGTGAAGGTCGAAGGGAGGACATTCAGTACTTC
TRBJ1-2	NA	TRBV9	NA	CASSGTADGYTF	TGTGCCAGCAGCGGGACAGCGGATGGCTACACCTTC
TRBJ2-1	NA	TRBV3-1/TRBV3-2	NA	CASSPEAGAWNNEQFF	TGTGCCAGCAGCCCCGAGGCAGGGGCATGGAACAATGAGCAGTTCTTC
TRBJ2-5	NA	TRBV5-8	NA	CASSLEGRAGETQYF	TGTGCCAGCAGCTTGGAGGGCAGGGCGGGGGAGACCCAGTACTTC
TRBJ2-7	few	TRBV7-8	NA	CASSPTGFSYEQYF	TGTGCCAGCAGCCCAACAGGGTTCTCCTACGAGCAGTACTTC
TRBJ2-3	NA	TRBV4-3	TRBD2	CASSRTSGGTLSPTDTQYF	TGCGCCAGCAGCCGGACTAGCGGGGGGACTCTATCCCCCACAGATACGCAGTATTTT
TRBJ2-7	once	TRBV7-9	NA	CASSSPSAGLIYEQYF	TGTGCCAGCAGCTCCCCCTCGGCAGGTCTAATCTACGAGCAGTACTTC
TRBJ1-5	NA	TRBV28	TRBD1	CASSLGTGSNNQPQHF	TGTGCCAGCAGTTTGGGGACAGGGTCAAACAATCAGCCCCAGCATTTT
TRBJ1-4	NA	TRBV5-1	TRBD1	CASSLDRGNEKLFF	TGCGCCAGCAGCTTGGACAGGGGCAATGAAAAACTGTTTTTT
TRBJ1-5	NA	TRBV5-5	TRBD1	CASSLGVRGLVSNQPQHF	TGTGCCAGCAGCTTGGGAGTCAGGGGGCTCGTTAGCAATCAGCCCCAGCATTTT
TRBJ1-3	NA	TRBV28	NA	CASSRSVTGLGSGNTIYF	TGTGCCAGCAGTCGAAGTGTCACAGGCTTAGGCTCTGGAAACACCATATATTTT
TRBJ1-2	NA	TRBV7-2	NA	CASSFGGLSNYGYTF	TGTGCCAGCAGCTTTGGTGGGCTTTCTAACTATGGCTACACCTTC
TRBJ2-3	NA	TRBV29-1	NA	CSVVGGVDGDTDTQYF	TGCAGCGTTGTAGGGGGGGTGGACGGAGACACAGATACGCAGTATTTT
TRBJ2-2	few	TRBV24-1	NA	CATTGVHGELFF	TGTGCCACCACAGGGGTGCACGGGGAGCTGTTTTTT
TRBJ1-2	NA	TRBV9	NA	CASSPLPGKANYGYTF	TGTGCCAGCAGCCCCCTTCCGGGGAAAGCTAACTATGGCTACACCTTC
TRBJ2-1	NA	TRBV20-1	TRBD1	CSANRGNEQFF	TGCAGTGCTAACAGGGGCAATGAGCAGTTCTTC
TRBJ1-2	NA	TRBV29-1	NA	CSVMVRDYGYTF	TGCAGCGTTATGGTGAGGGACTATGGCTACACCTTC
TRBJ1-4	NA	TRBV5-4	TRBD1	CASSLGAGTGNEKLFF	TGTGCCAGCAGCTTGGGTGCGGGGACAGGGAATGAAAAACTGTTTTTT
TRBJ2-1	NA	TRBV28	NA	CATGTADYNEQFF	TGTGCCACCGGCACAGCCGACTACAATGAGCAGTTCTTC
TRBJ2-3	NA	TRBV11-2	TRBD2	CASSPTSGTTTTQYF	TGTGCCAGCAGCCCAACTAGCGGGACTACAACTACGCAGTATTTT
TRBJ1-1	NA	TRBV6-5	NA	CASTQNTEAFF	TGTGCCAGCACACAGAACACTGAAGCTTTCTTT
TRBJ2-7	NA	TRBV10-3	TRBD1	CAINPGTGNEQYF	TGTGCCATCAACCCCGGGACAGGGAACGAGCAGTACTTC
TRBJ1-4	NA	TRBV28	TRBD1	CASSFGTGRGYEKLFF	TGTGCCAGCAGTTTCGGGACAGGGAGGGGGTATGAAAAACTGTTTTTT
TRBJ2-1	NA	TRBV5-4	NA	CASSLEVGQGYQFF	TGTGCCAGCAGCTTGGAGGTGGGCCAGGGATACCAGTTCTTC
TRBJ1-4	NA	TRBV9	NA	CASSPRVGNEKLFF	TGTGCCAGCAGCCCCCGAGTCGGGAATGAAAAACTGTTTTTT
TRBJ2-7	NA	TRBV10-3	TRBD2	CAISEPTSGIYEQYF	TGTGCCATCAGTGAACCGACTAGCGGGATCTACGAGCAGTACTTC
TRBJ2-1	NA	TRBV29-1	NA	CSVPKKAHYNEQFF	TGCAGCGTCCCAAAGAAAGCGCATTACAATGAGCAGTTCTTC
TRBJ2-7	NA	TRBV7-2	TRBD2	CASSLKTSVAYEQYF	TGTGCCAGCAGCTTAAAAACTAGCGTGGCCTACGAGCAGTACTTC
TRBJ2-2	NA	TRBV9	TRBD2	CASSVEAGGSGELFF	TGTGCCAGCAGCGTAGAGGCGGGGGGTTCCGGGGAGCTGTTTTTT
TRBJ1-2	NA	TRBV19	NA	CASSIGQGYGYTF	TGTGCCAGTAGTATAGGTCAGGGCTATGGCTACACCTTC
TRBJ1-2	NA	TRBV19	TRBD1	CASSIPRTGSYGYTF	TGTGCCAGTAGTATCCCCCGGACAGGATCCTATGGCTACACCTTC
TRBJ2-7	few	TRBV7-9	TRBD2	CASSLTSGLPYEQYF	TGTGCCAGCAGCTTAACTAGCGGGCTTCCCTACGAGCAGTACTTC
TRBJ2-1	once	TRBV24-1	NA	CATSEPTGDNEQFF	TGTGCCACCAGTGAACCTACGGGAGACAATGAGCAGTTCTTC
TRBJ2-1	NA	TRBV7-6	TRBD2	CASSLAGAGAYNEQFF	TGTGCCAGCAGCTTAGCGGGAGCGGGGGCCTACAATGAGCAGTTCTTC
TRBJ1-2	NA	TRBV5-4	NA	CASSHNSNYGYTF	TGTGCCAGCAGCCACAATTCTAACTATGGCTACACCTTC
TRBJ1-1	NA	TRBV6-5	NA	CASSYLPGNTEAFF	TGTGCCAGCAGTTACCTACCGGGGAACACTGAAGCTTTCTTT
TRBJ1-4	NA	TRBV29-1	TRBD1	CSVGTGREKLFF	TGCAGCGTTGGGACAGGCCGGGAAAAACTGTTTTTT
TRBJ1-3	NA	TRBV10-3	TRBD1	CATGDRARNTIYF	TGTGCCACCGGGGACAGGGCTCGAAACACCATATATTTT
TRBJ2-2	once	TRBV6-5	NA	CASSYGLAAGELFF	TGTGCCAGCAGTTACGGCTTAGCAGCCGGGGAGCTGTTTTTT
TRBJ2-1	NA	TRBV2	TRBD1	CASSEPRDRGHYNEQFF	TGTGCCAGCAGTGAGCCCCGGGACAGGGGGCATTACAATGAGCAGTTCTTC
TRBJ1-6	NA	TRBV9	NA	CASSVREGGAPLHF	TGTGCCAGCAGCGTAAGGGAGGGGGGAGCACCCCTCCACTTT
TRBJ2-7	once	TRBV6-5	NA	CASSWGGEQYF	TGTGCCAGCAGTTGGGGAGGTGAGCAGTACTTC
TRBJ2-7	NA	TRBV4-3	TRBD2	CASSQATGTSQPYEQYF	TGCGCCAGCAGCCAGGCGACCGGGACTAGCCAGCCCTACGAGCAGTACTTC
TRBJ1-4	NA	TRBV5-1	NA	CASSSGGAEFEKLFF	TGCGCCAGCAGCTCGGGGGGTGCCGAGTTTGAAAAACTGTTTTTT
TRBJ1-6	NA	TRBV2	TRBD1	CASSRDRHSGTLHF	TGTGCCAGCAGCAGGGACAGACATTCGGGTACCCTCCACTTT
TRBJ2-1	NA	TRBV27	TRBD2	CASSSLGLAGTFFF	TGTGCCAGCAGTTCCTTAGGACTAGCGGGGACGTTCTTCTTC
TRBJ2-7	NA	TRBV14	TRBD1	CASSQFRTGSSEQYF	TGTGCCAGCAGCCAATTCCGGACAGGGTCTAGCGAGCAGTACTTC
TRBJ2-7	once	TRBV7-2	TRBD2	CASSRWTSGSEQYF	TGTGCCAGCAGCCGCTGGACTAGCGGGAGCGAGCAGTACTTC
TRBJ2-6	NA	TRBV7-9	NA	CASSRSRGGGANVLTF	TGTGCCAGCAGCCGGAGTAGGGGCGGTGGGGCCAACGTCCTGACTTTC
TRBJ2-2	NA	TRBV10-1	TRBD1	CASNPRTGVNTGELFF	TGCGCCAGCAATCCTAGGACAGGGGTGAACACCGGGGAGCTGTTTTTT
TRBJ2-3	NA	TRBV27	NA	CASSSRGVGWDTQYF	TGTGCCAGCAGTTCCAGGGGGGTAGGGTGGGATACGCAGTATTTT
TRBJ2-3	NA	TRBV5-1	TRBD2	CASSLELAGGRPTDTQYF	TGCGCCAGCAGCTTGGAACTAGCGGGAGGCCGCCCCACAGATACGCAGTATTTT